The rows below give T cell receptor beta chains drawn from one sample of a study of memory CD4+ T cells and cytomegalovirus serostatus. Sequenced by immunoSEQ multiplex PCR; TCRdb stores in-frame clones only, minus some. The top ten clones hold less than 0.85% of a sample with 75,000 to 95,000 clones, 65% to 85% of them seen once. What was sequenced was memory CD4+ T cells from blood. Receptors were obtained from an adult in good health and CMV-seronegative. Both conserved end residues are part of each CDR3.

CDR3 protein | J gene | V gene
CASSILTGGNQPQHF | TRBJ1-5 | TRBV19
CASSADRGYEQYF | TRBJ2-7 | TRBV6-1
CASSLLGHWETNTEAFF | TRBJ1-1 | TRBV5-8
CASSGQGGNTEAFF | TRBJ1-1 | TRBV18
CASTRTSGPLEETQYF | TRBJ2-5 | TRBV28
CAWSRGANSPLHF | TRBJ1-6 | TRBV30
CSVERGLGDTQYF | TRBJ2-3 | TRBV29-1
CASSQMYYGYTF | TRBJ1-2 | TRBV7-9
CASSPPGQGREKLFF | TRBJ1-4 | TRBV18
CASSLALGQGNYGYTF | TRBJ1-2 | TRBV7-9
CASSQEQGNEQYF | TRBJ2-7 | TRBV4-2
CASKGAGLSYNEQFF | TRBJ2-1 | TRBV27